The rows below give T cell receptor beta chains drawn from one sample of a study of T cell repertoires in cytomegalovirus infection. These receptors' targets are unknown. TCRdb redid the calling of the reads with MiXCR, one entry per CDR3 protein. This table has 150,000 to 200,000 distinct CDR3 sequences, approximately 21% appearing once. Here the sequenced sample was CD8+ T cells from cultured PBMCs, taken from culture after CMV antigen stimulation. The receptors come from a human donor in good health (CMV status not recorded). Some clones in this sample may be carry-over from other donors' samples. Both conserved end residues are part of each CDR3. The D gene is left open where the match is weak. Expanded clones are given a class, and other clones once, few, many or no size at all.

j_gene | v_gene | d_gene | abundance | CDR3nt | CDR3aa
TRBJ1-1 | TRBV4-2 | NA | NA | TGTGCCAGCAGCCAAGATCCGGGAGGGGCCACTGAAGCTTTCTTT | CASSQDPGGATEAFF
TRBJ2-7 | TRBV11-1 | NA | NA | TGTGCCAGCAGCGGGGACACTGCCTACGAGCAGTACTTC | CASSGDTAYEQYF
TRBJ2-2 | TRBV6-2/TRBV6-3 | NA | NA | TGTGCCAGCAGCCGTAGCGAACCCGGGGAGCTGTTTTTT | CASSRSEPGELFF
TRBJ2-7 | TRBV27 | NA | NA | TGTGCCAGCAGTTATTCACCTTCCTACGAGCAGTACTTC | CASSYSPSYEQYF
TRBJ1-5 | TRBV4-1 | NA | few | TGCGCCAGCAGCCGCCCTCTTAGTCAGCCCCAGCATTTT | CASSRPLSQPQHF
TRBJ1-2 | TRBV12-3/TRBV12-4 | NA | many | TGTGCCAGCACCTCCCTGGACGGAGCTAACTATGGCTACACCTTC | CASTSLDGANYGYTF
TRBJ2-7 | TRBV12-3/TRBV12-4 | TRBD1 | few | TGTGCCAGCAGGGACGAGGACAGGCCGCACGCCTACGAGCAGTACTTC | CASRDEDRPHAYEQYF
TRBJ2-3 | TRBV7-3 | NA | few | TGTGCCAGCAGCTTAAAGGATGGCCTCACAGATACGCAGTATTTT | CASSLKDGLTDTQYF
TRBJ2-1 | TRBV4-3 | NA | NA | TGCGCCAGCAGCCAAGATAAAATAGGGAGTGAGCAGTTCTTC | CASSQDKIGSEQFF
TRBJ2-7 | TRBV4-3 | NA | few | TGCGCCAGCAGCCAATCCCCCGAGCGGCTCGAGCAGTACTTC | CASSQSPERLEQYF
TRBJ2-1 | TRBV12-3/TRBV12-4 | TRBD1 | NA | TGTGCCAGCAGTTTTAGGGGGCACCTGAGCAATGAGCAGTTCTTC | CASSFRGHLSNEQFF
TRBJ1-2 | TRBV7-6 | TRBD1 | few | TGTGCCAGCAGCTTAGCAGACAGGGTCGATGGCTACACCTTC | CASSLADRVDGYTF
TRBJ1-6 | TRBV6-5 | NA | few | TGTGCCAGCAGTTCGGGACTCGGGGCACCCCTCCACTTT | CASSSGLGAPLHF
TRBJ2-1 | TRBV7-9 | TRBD1 | NA | TGTGCCAGCAGCTCGGGACAGGGGTTGTACAATGAGCAGTTCTTC | CASSSGQGLYNEQFF
TRBJ2-1 | TRBV6-2/TRBV6-3 | NA | few | TGTGCCAGCACAATAGGGTCCGAGCGGCACAATGAGCAGTTCTTC | CASTIGSERHNEQFF
TRBJ2-3 | TRBV4-1 | NA | NA | TGCGCCAGCAGCCGCTATACGGGGATAACAGATACGCAGTATTTT | CASSRYTGITDTQYF
TRBJ2-1 | TRBV6-2/TRBV6-3 | NA | NA | TGTGCCAGCAGTTACTCCTTGGGGGATGAGCAGTTCTTC | CASSYSLGDEQFF
TRBJ2-2 | TRBV27 | TRBD1 | NA | TGTGCCAGCAGCCTAGCAACCGGGACAGGTCGCTTTTCGAACACCGGGGAGCTGTTTTTT | CASSLATGTGRFSNTGELFF
TRBJ2-1 | TRBV11-2 | TRBD2 | few | TGTGCCAGCAGCCTGGGACTAGCGGACAATGAGCAGTTCTTC | CASSLGLADNEQFF
TRBJ2-7 | TRBV6-6 | NA | NA | TGTGCCAGCAGTTACGGGAGCGGTGAGCAGTACTTC | CASSYGSGEQYF
TRBJ2-6 | TRBV3-1 | TRBD1 | NA | TGTGCCAGCAGCCACAGGGGGCAAAGTCAGGACCTGACTTTC | CASSHRGQSQDLTF
TRBJ2-7 | TRBV20-1 | NA | NA | TGCAGTGCTATAGACGGAATTTACTACGAGCAGTACTTC | CSAIDGIYYEQYF
TRBJ1-1 | TRBV6-2/TRBV6-3 | TRBD1 | NA | TGTGCCAGCAGCTCTCTTGGGACAGGGGGGGAGACTGAAGCTTTCTTT | CASSSLGTGGETEAFF
TRBJ1-5 | TRBV12-3/TRBV12-4 | NA | many | TGTGCCAGCAGTTTAAGTAGTCCGGCGAGGCCCCAGCATTTT | CASSLSSPARPQHF
TRBJ2-3 | TRBV4-1 | NA | NA | TGCGCCAGCAGCCATACACAGGGCACAGATACGCAGTATTTT | CASSHTQGTDTQYF
TRBJ1-5 | TRBV4-2 | TRBD1 | few | TGTGCCAGCAGCCAAGCTATAGCGGGACAGCTCAATCAGCCCCAGCATTTT | CASSQAIAGQLNQPQHF
TRBJ2-3 | TRBV7-8 | TRBD1 | NA | TGTGCCAGCAGCCTCCTTTTGACAGGGGAAGCAGATACGCAGTATTTT | CASSLLLTGEADTQYF
TRBJ2-1 | TRBV7-6 | NA | NA | NA | CASSFGGGTGEEFF
TRBJ2-7 | TRBV7-8 | TRBD1 | many | TGTGCCAGCAGCTCCCGAAGACAGGGTCAGAACGAGCAGTACTTC | CASSSRRQGQNEQYF
TRBJ1-5 | TRBV12-3/TRBV12-4 | NA | many | TGTGCCAGCAGCTTAGCCACCAGCAATCAGCCCCAGCATTTT | CASSLATSNQPQHF
TRBJ1-2 | TRBV7-9 | NA | NA | TGTGCCAGCAGCTTAGGAGGGCCCGAAAACTATGGCTACACCTTC | CASSLGGPENYGYTF
TRBJ2-1 | TRBV20-1 | NA | NA | TGCAGTGCTAGAGATATGGCAGGGTACAATGAGCAGTTCTTC | CSARDMAGYNEQFF
TRBJ2-2 | TRBV10-3 | TRBD1 | NA | TGTGCCATCAGTGACTTGGACAGGGGCAACACCGGGGAGCTGTTTTTT | CAISDLDRGNTGELFF
TRBJ1-1 | TRBV7-9 | NA | NA | TGTGCCAGCAGCGGGCACGGTTCTGAAGCTTTCTTT | CASSGHGSEAFF
TRBJ1-1 | TRBV6-6 | NA | NA | TGTGCCAGCAGTTACACGGCTGTGAACACTGAAGCTTTCTTT | CASSYTAVNTEAFF
TRBJ1-3 | TRBV12-3/TRBV12-4 | NA | few | TGTGCCAGCACCCTGGGGCAGTCCGGAAACACCATATATTTT | CASTLGQSGNTIYF